These T cell receptor beta chains were read from a single sample in a study of T cell responses to AZD1222 COVID-19 vaccine. Profiling relied on immunoSEQ multiplex PCR, and the TCRdb table lists in-frame clones only, not all of them. The table includes approximately 130,000 clones, approximately 90% detected once. The sequencing used peripheral blood, collected 28 days after the second AZD1222 dose. Receptors originate from an adult who received the AZD1222 COVID-19 vaccine. Each CDR3 is given with its conserved first and last residue. The D gene is left open where the match is weak. Clone size is stated in some rows and not others, as once, few, many or a class when expanded.

J gene,clone size,V gene,D gene,CDR3 protein,CDR3 DNA
TRBJ2-7,-,TRBV5-1,-,CASSLGEFPYEQYF,TGCGCCAGCAGCCTGGGGGAGTTCCCCTACGAGCAGTACTTC
TRBJ2-5,once,TRBV7-3,-,CASSPTGLQETQYF,TGTGCCAGCAGCCCGACGGGACTTCAAGAGACCCAGTACTTC
TRBJ1-3,-,TRBV18,-,CASSHGQPDGNTIYF,TGTGCCAGCTCCCATGGACAGCCCGACGGAAACACCATATATTTT
TRBJ2-3,once,TRBV6-1,TRBD1,CASSGLIGTGRADTQYF,TGTGCCAGCAGTGGCCTTATCGGGACAGGGAGAGCAGATACGCAGTATTTT
TRBJ1-5,-,TRBV19,-,CASKEQGLSQPQHF,TGTGCCAGTAAGGAACAGGGACTTTCACAGCCCCAGCATTTT
TRBJ2-5,-,TRBV6-5,-,CASASSEAGQETQYF,TGTGCCAGCGCATCTTCGGAGGCGGGGCAAGAGACCCAGTACTTC
TRBJ2-7,-,TRBV2,-,CASSDAQLPFYF,TGTGCCAGCAGTGACGCCCAGCTTCCCTTTTACTTC
TRBJ1-3,-,TRBV6-5,-,CASSYSPGLSGNTIYF,TGTGCCAGCAGTTACTCGCCGGGCCTCTCTGGAAACACCATATATTTT
TRBJ1-1,-,TRBV6-5,-,CASSYSVDRNTEAFF,TGTGCCAGCAGTTACTCTGTGGATAGGAACACTGAAGCTTTCTTT
TRBJ2-3,once,TRBV24-1,-,CATSDGERGTDTQYF,TGTGCCACCAGTGATGGCGAGAGGGGCACAGATACGCAGTATTTT
TRBJ1-5,once,TRBV4-1,TRBD1,CASSHPPGQGNQPQHF,TGCGCCAGCAGCCACCCCCCGGGACAGGGGAACCAGCCCCAGCATTTT
TRBJ2-1,-,TRBV7-2,TRBD2,CASRPPSGGTYNEQFF,TGTGCCAGCAGACCCCCTAGCGGGGGGACTTACAATGAGCAGTTCTTC
TRBJ1-6,-,TRBV5-8,TRBD1,CASSLAETGRSPLHF,TGTGCCAGCAGCTTGGCCGAGACAGGGAGGTCACCCCTCCACTTT
TRBJ2-3,-,TRBV6-1,-,CASSVLPGSRTDTQYF,TGTGCCAGCAGTGTTCTCCCAGGGAGTAGGACAGATACGCAGTATTTT
TRBJ1-1,once,TRBV27,-,CASSPSRLNTEAFF,TGTGCCAGCAGCCCCAGCAGGCTTAACACTGAAGCTTTCTTT
TRBJ1-1,-,TRBV9,-,CASSVGPGNTEAFF,TGTGCCAGCAGCGTAGGGCCGGGGAACACTGAAGCTTTCTTT
TRBJ2-2,-,TRBV11-2,-,CASSLTPGPTGELFF,TGTGCCAGCAGCTTAACCCCCGGTCCCACCGGGGAGCTGTTTTTT
TRBJ1-5,-,TRBV27,TRBD1,CASSRTGPGNQPQHF,TGTGCCAGCAGCCGGACAGGGCCCGGCAATCAGCCCCAGCATTTT
TRBJ2-2,-,TRBV20-1,-,CSASNSANTGELFF,TGCAGTGCTAGTAACAGCGCGAACACCGGGGAGCTGTTTTTT
TRBJ1-2,-,TRBV21-1,-,CASSSRTGANYGYTF,TGTGCCAGCAGCAGTCGGACAGGGGCAAACTATGGCTACACCTTC
TRBJ2-5,-,TRBV4-2,-,CASSPGVGETQYF,TGTGCCAGCAGTCCAGGGGTTGGAGAGACCCAGTACTTC
TRBJ1-3,-,TRBV6-2/TRBV6-3,-,CASSLTGGNTIYF,TGTGCCAGCAGTCTGACAGGTGGAAACACCATATATTTT
TRBJ2-7,-,TRBV4-2,-,CASSQDWSQGSYEQYF,TGTGCCAGCAGCCAAGATTGGTCACAGGGCTCCTACGAGCAGTACTTC
TRBJ1-2,-,TRBV4-1,TRBD1,CASSPTSAGGLGYTF,TGCGCCAGCAGCCCCACCTCAGCAGGGGGACTTGGCTACACCTTC
TRBJ2-5,-,TRBV6-6,-,CATFSHMGPETQYF,TGTGCCACCTTTAGTCATATGGGACCAGAGACCCAGTACTTC
TRBJ2-7,-,TRBV19,TRBD1,CASSVPGTGVYEQYF,TGTGCCAGCAGTGTGCCCGGGACAGGGGTCTACGAGCAGTACTTC
TRBJ1-2,-,TRBV28,-,CASSFSGGGYTF,TGTGCCAGCAGTTTTTCAGGAGGGGGCTACACCTTC
TRBJ2-7,-,TRBV6-5,TRBD1,CASSYTTGGLYEQYF,TGTGCCAGCAGTTACACCACAGGGGGGTTGTACGAGCAGTACTTC
TRBJ1-4,-,TRBV5-1,-,CASSDPGRYEKLFF,TGCGCCAGCAGCGATCCGGGACGGTATGAAAAACTGTTTTTT
TRBJ1-2,once,TRBV2,-,CASRTTGYGYTF,TGTGCCAGCAGGACTACAGGCTATGGCTACACCTTC
TRBJ1-5,-,TRBV4-1,TRBD1,CASSQGQGPSHQPQHF,TGCGCCAGCAGCCAGGGACAGGGACCCTCACATCAGCCCCAGCATTTT
TRBJ1-6,-,TRBV7-9,-,CASSSTALMRSPLHF,TGTGCCAGCAGCTCCACGGCCCTGATGAGGTCACCCCTCCACTTT
TRBJ2-3,-,TRBV5-4,TRBD2,CASSPPGGDTQYF,TGTGCCAGCAGCCCCCCGGGGGGAGATACGCAGTATTTT
TRBJ1-3,-,TRBV30,TRBD1,CAWFPRTGLLWRNTIYF,TGTGCCTGGTTCCCTAGGACAGGTCTTCTCTGGAGAAACACCATATATTTT
TRBJ1-3,-,TRBV6-2/TRBV6-3,-,CASSGGLSGNTIYF,TGTGCCAGCAGCGGGGGCCTGTCTGGAAACACCATATATTTT
TRBJ1-3,-,TRBV15,-,CATSTSDTSSGNTIYF,TGTGCCACCAGCACGTCGGACACCAGCTCTGGAAACACCATATATTTT
TRBJ1-1,-,TRBV7-9,-,CASSLGGGPNTEAFF,TGTGCCAGCAGCTTAGGGGGTGGACCTAACACTGAAGCTTTCTTT
TRBJ1-5,-,TRBV7-9,TRBD1,CASSSRGFGQPQHF,TGTGCCAGCAGTAGCAGGGGGTTCGGGCAGCCCCAGCATTTT
TRBJ2-5,-,TRBV6-5,TRBD1,CASRGTDQGTQYF,TGTGCCAGCAGGGGGACAGATCAAGGGACCCAGTACTTC
TRBJ1-1,-,TRBV18,-,CASSPRMGEDEAFF,TGTGCCAGCTCACCTCGGATGGGGGAGGATGAAGCTTTCTTT
TRBJ2-7,few,TRBV18,-,CASSPPELSYEQYF,TGTGCCAGCTCACCACCCGAGTTAAGCTACGAGCAGTACTTC
TRBJ2-5,-,TRBV6-4,-,CASSRDYQETQYF,TGTGCCAGCAGTCGGGACTACCAAGAGACCCAGTACTTC
TRBJ2-7,-,TRBV19,TRBD2,CASSMGLAGSYEQYF,TGTGCCAGTAGTATGGGGCTAGCGGGCTCCTACGAGCAGTACTTC
TRBJ1-3,few,TRBV4-3,TRBD1,CASSQGLTGAGNTIYF,TGCGCCAGCAGCCAGGGATTGACAGGGGCGGGTAACACCATATATTTT
TRBJ2-5,-,TRBV12-3/TRBV12-4,-,CASRKTETQYF,TGTGCCAGCAGGAAGACGGAGACCCAGTACTTC
TRBJ1-5,few,TRBV4-1,-,CASSQGTPLTEPQHF,TGCGCCAGCAGCCAAGGGACACCCCTTACAGAGCCCCAGCATTTT
TRBJ1-5,-,TRBV5-1,-,CASSLVAGDQPQHF,TGCGCCAGCAGCTTGGTAGCAGGGGATCAGCCCCAGCATTTT
TRBJ1-5,once,TRBV18,TRBD1,CASSPFTGTGLSQPQHF,TGTGCCAGCTCACCCTTCACCGGGACAGGGTTGAGTCAGCCCCAGCATTTT
TRBJ1-2,-,TRBV4-1,-,CASSQRGGYTF,TGCGCCAGCAGCCAACGAGGGGGCTACACCTTC
TRBJ2-7,-,TRBV5-5,-,CASSPSYEQYF,TGTGCCAGCAGCCCTTCCTACGAGCAGTACTTC
TRBJ1-5,-,TRBV10-2,-,CASRNGGGVSQPQHF,TGCGCCAGCAGGAATGGTGGTGGGGTGAGTCAGCCCCAGCATTTT
TRBJ2-6,-,TRBV18,TRBD1,CASSLDRFSSGANVLTF,TGTGCCAGCTCACTGGACAGGTTCTCCTCTGGGGCCAACGTCCTGACTTTC
TRBJ1-3,-,TRBV29-1,-,CSVEVGGGNTIYF,TGCAGCGTTGAAGTAGGAGGCGGAAACACCATATATTTT
TRBJ1-2,once,TRBV6-5,-,CASSYSRGAGDGYTF,TGTGCCAGCAGTTACTCGCGGGGGGCGGGCGATGGCTACACCTTC
TRBJ2-7,-,TRBV27,-,CASSFQQSYEQYF,TGTGCCAGCAGTTTCCAACAGTCCTACGAGCAGTACTTC
TRBJ1-3,-,TRBV9,TRBD1,CASSPGGTSGNTIYF,TGTGCCAGCAGCCCAGGGGGGACATCTGGAAACACCATATATTTT
TRBJ2-3,-,TRBV20-1,-,CSASPQATQYF,TGCAGTGCTAGTCCCCAGGCTACGCAGTATTTT
TRBJ2-7,-,TRBV9,-,CASSAGLYEQYF,TGTGCCAGCAGCGCGGGACTTTACGAGCAGTACTTC
TRBJ1-3,-,TRBV5-1,-,CASSYRTGNTIYF,TGCGCCAGCAGCTACCGGACGGGAAACACCATATATTTT
TRBJ1-1,-,TRBV12-3/TRBV12-4,-,CASSFGGWTEAFF,TGTGCCAGCAGTTTTGGGGGTTGGACTGAAGCTTTCTTT